This TCR beta chain was obtained from a study of low-dose radiotherapy and immunotherapy resistance in tumors. The germline V gene has CDR1 SNHLY and CDR2 FYNNEI. The CDR3 has 12 amino acids. With 0 bases removed from V and 4 bases from J, the gap between germline ends came to 2 bases. Primers used for first-strand cDNA, a TRAV- and TRBV-specific set, covered both alpha and beta chains. For amplifying TCRs, the PCR ran for 15 to 20 cycles with Phusion, which was used together with a constant-region primer and the adapter on the V primers. TCRdb reprocessed the reads via MiXCR and lists one record per CDR3 protein. The sample gives roughly 17,000 distinct CDR3 sequences, 70% of which show up once; about 6% is in the top ten. The treatment that donors received included nivolumab, ipilimumab, aspirin, low-dose cyclophosphamide and low-dose radiotherapy. Qualifying patients carried advanced solid tumors devoid of tumor-infiltrating lymphocytes.

The chain uses TRBV2 and TRBJ2-3; D is unresolved. The clonotype originates from a human donor with advanced metastatic prostate, ovarian, gallbladder or colorectal cancer (not recorded which). This table probably holds off-target reads from a library built for another chain. CDR3 nucleotide sequence: TGTGCCAGCAGTGAAGCGCCAGATACGCAGTATTTT. The encoded protein is CASSEAPDTQYF.